The clone carrying this T cell receptor (beta chain) is medium-sized (0.01 to 0.1%) within its sample. TCRdb called clones again from the PCR reads with MiXCR. The repertoire consists of over 10,000 clones, with 32% occurring once and the leading ten covering roughly 10%. V lost 1 base to trimming and J lost 8 bases, with 11 bases between them. The CDR3 is 13 amino acids. Germline V lookup: CDR1 SGHTA, CDR2 FQGNSA. Thyroid surgery was preceded by no treatment in any patient. This sample is part of a study of metastatic and nonmetastatic thyroid tumors. Study details: The comparison covered peripheral blood and tumor or nodule tissue in malignant and benign thyroid patients.

This receptor was identified in a female donor with papillary thyroid cancer or a benign thyroid nodule (not recorded which). Some clones in this sample may be carry-over from other donors' samples. The rearrangement uses TRBV7-2 and TRBJ1-2; D remains unclear. Sequenced: tumor tissue. The CDR3 DNA sequence: TGTGCCAGCAGCTTAGTTGTCAGCCGGGGCTACACCTTC. Its translation: CASSLVVSRGYTF. Using reference TRBV7-2 and TRBJ1-2 for the parts outside the CDR3, the full variable domain is GAGVSQSPSNKVTEKGKDVELRCDPISGHTALYWYRQSLGQGLEFLIYFQGNSAPDKSGLPSDRFSAERTGGSVSTLTIQRTQQEDSAVYLCASSLVVSRGYTFGSGTRLTVV.